These 5 T cell receptor beta chains originate from one sample sequenced in a study of blood T cell repertoires in COVID-19 (dated by TCRdb to 2018 to 2021). To prepare the library, the immunoSEQ multiplex PCR assay was applied. This is the immuneACCESS table as TCRdb keeps it, with only in-frame sequences that have V and J called. A part of the clones is gone; compared with another copy, unresolved V genes explain less than half, and the rest is unexplained. Counted in this sample were about 140,000 clones; approximately 83% of them appeared once. The ten largest clones capture roughly 5% of the sample. Input material: PBMCs or T cells enriched from blood (not recorded which). Source of these receptors: a man between 70 and 80 years old who had been exposed to COVID-19.

This chain connects TRBV4-3 to TRBJ1-2; D ambiguous. In germline, CDR1 is LGHNA, CDR2 YSLEER. V was clipped by 0 bases and J by 4 bases, with 9 bases between them. There are 14 residues in the CDR3. The CDR3 region is CASSQDPAVYGYTF. The CDR3 nucleotides are TGCGCCAGCAGCCAAGATCCAGCGGTCTATGGCTACACCTTC.

J is TRBJ2-7 and V is TRBV9; D remains unclear. CDR1 and CDR2 from the germline V gene are SGDLS and YYNGEE. The V and J ends lost 0 bases and 1 base respectively, with 11 bases between them. The length of the CDR3 is 15 residues. The CDR3 reads CASSVASDFSYEQYF. The CDR3, as DNA: TGTGCCAGCAGCGTAGCTTCCGACTTTTCCTACGAGCAGTACTTC.

The sample holds a few counts of this clone. The CDR3 nucleotides are TGTGCCTGGGCCGGGACAGGGAAAATCGGGGAGCTGTTTTTT. It codes for CAWAGTGKIGELFF. This sequence joins TRBV30 and TRBJ2-2; 9 bases are a match to TRBD1. Trimming cost V 5 bases and J 7 bases; bases outside gene matches: 8. Germline V CDR1 and CDR2: GTSNPN, SVGIG (reference sequence). This CDR3 has 14 amino acids.

This clone occurred a few times. CDR3 residues: CATSEGTGGVDGYTF. The CDR3 DNA follows: TGTGCCACCAGTGAGGGTACAGGGGGCGTAGATGGCTACACCTTC. This rearrangement joins TRBV24-1 to TRBJ1-2; TRBD1 agrees at 9 bases. Germline V gene sequence: CDR1 KGHDR, CDR2 SFDVKD. V gave up 4 bases and J gave up 6 bases; unmatched junction bases: 8. The CDR3 is 15 amino acids.

The rearrangement uses TRBV7-2 and TRBJ1-1; 8 bases match TRBD1. V trimming: 3 bases; J trimming: 7 bases; junction bases outside the gene matches: 7. CDR3 length: 14 amino acids. Per germline, CDR1 SGHTA and CDR2 FQGNSA. The CDR3 loop reads CASSFQGQDVEAFF. The DNA of the CDR3 is TGTGCCAGCAGCTTTCAGGGACAGGATGTTGAAGCTTTCTTT.